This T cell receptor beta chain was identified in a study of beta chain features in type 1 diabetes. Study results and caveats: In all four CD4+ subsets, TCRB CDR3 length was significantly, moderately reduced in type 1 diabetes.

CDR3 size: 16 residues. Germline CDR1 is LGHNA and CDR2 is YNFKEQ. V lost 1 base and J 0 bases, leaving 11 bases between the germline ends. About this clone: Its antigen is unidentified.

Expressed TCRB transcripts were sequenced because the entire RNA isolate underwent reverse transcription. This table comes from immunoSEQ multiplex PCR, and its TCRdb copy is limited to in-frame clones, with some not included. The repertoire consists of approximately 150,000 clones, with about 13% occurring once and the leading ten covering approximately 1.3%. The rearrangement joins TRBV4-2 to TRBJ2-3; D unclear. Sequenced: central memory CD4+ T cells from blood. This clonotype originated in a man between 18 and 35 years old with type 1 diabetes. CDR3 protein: CASSQVSGSSTDTQYF. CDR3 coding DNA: TGTGCCAGCAGCCAAGTGTCCGGCTCTAGCACAGATACGCAGTATTTT.